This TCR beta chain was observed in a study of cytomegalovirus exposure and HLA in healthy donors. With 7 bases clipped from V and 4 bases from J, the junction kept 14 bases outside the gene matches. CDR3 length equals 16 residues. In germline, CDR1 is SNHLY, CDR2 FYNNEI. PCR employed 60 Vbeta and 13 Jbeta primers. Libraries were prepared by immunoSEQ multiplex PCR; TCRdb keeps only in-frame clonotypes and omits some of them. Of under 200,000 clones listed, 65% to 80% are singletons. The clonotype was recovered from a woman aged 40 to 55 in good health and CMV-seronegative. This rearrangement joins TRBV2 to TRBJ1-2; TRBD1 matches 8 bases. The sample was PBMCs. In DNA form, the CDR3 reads TGTGCCAGCATACCAAGGACAGGGAATCCCCTCTATGGCTACACCTTC. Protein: CASIPRTGNPLYGYTF.